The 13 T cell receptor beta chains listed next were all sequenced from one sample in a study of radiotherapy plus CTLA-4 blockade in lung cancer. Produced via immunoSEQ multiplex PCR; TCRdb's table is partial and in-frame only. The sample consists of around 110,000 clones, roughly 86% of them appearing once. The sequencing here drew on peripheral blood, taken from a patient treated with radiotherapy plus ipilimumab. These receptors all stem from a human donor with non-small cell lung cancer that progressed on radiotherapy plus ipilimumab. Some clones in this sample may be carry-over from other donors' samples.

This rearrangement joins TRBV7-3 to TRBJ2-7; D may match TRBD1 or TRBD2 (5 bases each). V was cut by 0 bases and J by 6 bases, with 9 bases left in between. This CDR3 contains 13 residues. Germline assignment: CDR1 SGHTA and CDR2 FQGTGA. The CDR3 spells CASSLTFGGEQYF. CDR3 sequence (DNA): TGTGCCAGCAGCTTAACGTTTGGGGGCGAGCAGTACTTC.

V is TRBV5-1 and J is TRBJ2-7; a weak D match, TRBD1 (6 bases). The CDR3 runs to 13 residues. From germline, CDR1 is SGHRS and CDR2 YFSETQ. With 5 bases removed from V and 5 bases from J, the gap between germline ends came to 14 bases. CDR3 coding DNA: TGCGCCAGCAGGGAGACAGGCGCCCACGAGCAGTACTTC. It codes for CASRETGAHEQYF.

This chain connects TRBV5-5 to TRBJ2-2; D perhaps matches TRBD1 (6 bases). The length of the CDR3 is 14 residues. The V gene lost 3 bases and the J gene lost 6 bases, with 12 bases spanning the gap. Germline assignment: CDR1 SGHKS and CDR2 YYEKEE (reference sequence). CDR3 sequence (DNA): TGTGCCAGCAGCTCACTACAGGGAGCCGGGGAGCTGTTTTTT. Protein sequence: CASSSLQGAGELFF.

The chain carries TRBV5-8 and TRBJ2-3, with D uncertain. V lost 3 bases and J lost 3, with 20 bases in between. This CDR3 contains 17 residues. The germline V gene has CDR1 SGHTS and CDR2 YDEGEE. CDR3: CASSSTLAAPETDTQYF. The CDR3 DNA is TGTGCCAGCAGCTCGACCCTCGCGGCGCCCGAGACAGATACGCAGTATTTT.

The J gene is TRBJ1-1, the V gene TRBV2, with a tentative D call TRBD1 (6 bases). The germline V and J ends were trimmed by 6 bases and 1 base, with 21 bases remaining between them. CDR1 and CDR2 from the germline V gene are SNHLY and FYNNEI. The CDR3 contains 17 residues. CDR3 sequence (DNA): TGTGCCAGCAGAGCCGGTTTAGGGGGGAGTAGGAACACTGAAGCTTTCTTT. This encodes CASRAGLGGSRNTEAFF.

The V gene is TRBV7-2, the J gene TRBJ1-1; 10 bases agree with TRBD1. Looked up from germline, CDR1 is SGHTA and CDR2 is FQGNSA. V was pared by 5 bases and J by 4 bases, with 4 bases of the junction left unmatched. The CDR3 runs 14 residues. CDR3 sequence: CASSPRTGGTEAFF. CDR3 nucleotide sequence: TGTGCCAGCAGCCCTAGGACAGGGGGCACTGAAGCTTTCTTT.

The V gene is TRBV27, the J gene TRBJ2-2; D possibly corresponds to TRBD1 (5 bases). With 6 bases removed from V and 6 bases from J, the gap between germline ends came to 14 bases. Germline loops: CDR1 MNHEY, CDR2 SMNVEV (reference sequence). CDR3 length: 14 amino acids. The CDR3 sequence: CASSRTPLAGELFF. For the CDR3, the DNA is TGTGCCAGCAGCAGGACACCGCTGGCCGGGGAGCTGTTTTTT.

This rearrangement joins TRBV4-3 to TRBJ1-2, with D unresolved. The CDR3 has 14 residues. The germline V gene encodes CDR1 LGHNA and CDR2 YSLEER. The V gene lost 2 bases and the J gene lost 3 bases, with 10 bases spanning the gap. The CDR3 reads CASSQTPVDYGYTF. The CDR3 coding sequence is TGCGCCAGCAGCCAAACCCCGGTGGACTATGGCTACACCTTC.

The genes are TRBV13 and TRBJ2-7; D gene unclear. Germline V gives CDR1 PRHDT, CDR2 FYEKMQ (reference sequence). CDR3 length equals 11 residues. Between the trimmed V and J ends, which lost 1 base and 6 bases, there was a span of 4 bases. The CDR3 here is CASSLVGEQYF. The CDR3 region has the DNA TGTGCCAGCAGCTTAGTAGGCGAGCAGTACTTC.

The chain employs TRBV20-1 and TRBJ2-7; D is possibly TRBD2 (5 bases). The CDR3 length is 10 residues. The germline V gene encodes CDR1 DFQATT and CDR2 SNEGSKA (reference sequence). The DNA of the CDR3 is TGCAGCCTGGGGAGCTACGAGCAGTACTTC. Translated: CSLGSYEQYF.

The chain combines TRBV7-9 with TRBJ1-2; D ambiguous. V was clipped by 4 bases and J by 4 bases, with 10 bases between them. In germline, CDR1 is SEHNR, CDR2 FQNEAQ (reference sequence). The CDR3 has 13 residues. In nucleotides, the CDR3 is TGTGCCAGCAGCTCCCGCGAGCGCTATGGCTACACCTTC. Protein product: CASSSRERYGYTF.

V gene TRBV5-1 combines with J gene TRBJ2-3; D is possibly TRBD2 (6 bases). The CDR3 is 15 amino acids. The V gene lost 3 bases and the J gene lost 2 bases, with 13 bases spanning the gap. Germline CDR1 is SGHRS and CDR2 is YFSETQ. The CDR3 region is CASSSQTRDTDTQYF. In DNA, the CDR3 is TGCGCCAGCAGCTCCCAGACTAGGGACACAGATACGCAGTATTTT.

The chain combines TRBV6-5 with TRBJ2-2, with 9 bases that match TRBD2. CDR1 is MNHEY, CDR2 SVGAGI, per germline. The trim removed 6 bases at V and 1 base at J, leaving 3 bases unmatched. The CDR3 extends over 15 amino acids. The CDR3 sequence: CASSRLAENTGELFF. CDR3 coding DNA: TGTGCCAGCAGCCGACTAGCGGAGAACACCGGGGAGCTGTTTTTT.